This T cell receptor (beta chain) was recovered during a study of blood T cell repertoires in COVID-19. CDR1 MGHRA and CDR2 YSYEKL come from the germline V gene. Losses at the gene ends were 4 bases for V and 8 bases for J; bases not matched to a gene: 15. The CDR3 covers 17 residues. The table came from immunoSEQ multiplex PCR; TCRdb's copy has only in-frame clones and leaves some out. The sample has about 240,000 clones, more than 75% seen once. This TCR came from a woman aged 35 to 49 with acute COVID-19. Sequencing was carried out using PBMCs or T cells enriched from blood (not recorded which). The genes are TRBV4-1 and TRBJ2-1; TRBD2 agrees at 9 bases. CDR3 region: CASSLTGPSGRIDEQFF. Here the CDR3 DNA reads TGCGCCAGCAGCCTTACCGGCCCCAGCGGGAGGATCGATGAGCAGTTCTTC.